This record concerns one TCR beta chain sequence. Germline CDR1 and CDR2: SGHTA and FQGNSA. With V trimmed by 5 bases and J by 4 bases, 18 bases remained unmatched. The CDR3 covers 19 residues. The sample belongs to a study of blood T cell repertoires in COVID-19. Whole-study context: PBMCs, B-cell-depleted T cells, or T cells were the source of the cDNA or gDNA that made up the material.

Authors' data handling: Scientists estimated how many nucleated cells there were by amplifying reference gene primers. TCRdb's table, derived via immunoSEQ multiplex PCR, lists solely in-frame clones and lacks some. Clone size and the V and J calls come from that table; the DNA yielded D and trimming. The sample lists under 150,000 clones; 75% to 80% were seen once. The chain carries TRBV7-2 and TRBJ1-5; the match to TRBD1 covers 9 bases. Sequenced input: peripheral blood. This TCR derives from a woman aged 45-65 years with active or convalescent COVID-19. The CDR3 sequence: CASSPHSLGQGIKNQPQHF. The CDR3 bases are TGTGCCAGCAGCCCACACTCCCTTGGACAGGGGATAAAAAATCAGCCCCAGCATTTT.